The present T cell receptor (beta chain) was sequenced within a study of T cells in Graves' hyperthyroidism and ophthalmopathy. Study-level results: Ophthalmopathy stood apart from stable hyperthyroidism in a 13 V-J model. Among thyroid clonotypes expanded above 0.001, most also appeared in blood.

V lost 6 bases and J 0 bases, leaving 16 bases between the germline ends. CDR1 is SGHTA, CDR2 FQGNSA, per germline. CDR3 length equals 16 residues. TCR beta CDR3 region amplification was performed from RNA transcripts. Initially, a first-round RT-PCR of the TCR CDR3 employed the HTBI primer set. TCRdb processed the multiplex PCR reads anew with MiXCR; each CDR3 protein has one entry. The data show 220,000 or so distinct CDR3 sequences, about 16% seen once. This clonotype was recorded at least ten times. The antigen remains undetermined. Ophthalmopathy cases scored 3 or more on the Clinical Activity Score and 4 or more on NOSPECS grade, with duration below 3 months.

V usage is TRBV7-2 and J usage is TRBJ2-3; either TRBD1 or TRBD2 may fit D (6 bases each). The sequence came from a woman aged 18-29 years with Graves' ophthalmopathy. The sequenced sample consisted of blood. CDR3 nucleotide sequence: TGTGCCAGCAGTTCGCTGGGCGGGACAAGCACAGATACGCAGTATTTT. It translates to CASSSLGGTSTDTQYF.